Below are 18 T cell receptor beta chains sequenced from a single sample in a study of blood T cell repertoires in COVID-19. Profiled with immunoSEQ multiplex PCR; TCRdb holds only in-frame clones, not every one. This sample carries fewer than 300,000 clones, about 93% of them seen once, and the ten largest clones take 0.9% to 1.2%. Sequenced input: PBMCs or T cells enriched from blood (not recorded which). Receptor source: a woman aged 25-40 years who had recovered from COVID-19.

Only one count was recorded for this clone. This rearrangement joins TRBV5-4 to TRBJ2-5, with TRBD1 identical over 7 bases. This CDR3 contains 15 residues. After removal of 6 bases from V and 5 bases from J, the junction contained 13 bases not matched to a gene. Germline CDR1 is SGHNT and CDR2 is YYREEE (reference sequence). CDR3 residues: CASTRGQGDTETQYF. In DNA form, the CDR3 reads TGTGCCAGCACCCGGGGCCAGGGGGATACGGAGACCCAGTACTTC.

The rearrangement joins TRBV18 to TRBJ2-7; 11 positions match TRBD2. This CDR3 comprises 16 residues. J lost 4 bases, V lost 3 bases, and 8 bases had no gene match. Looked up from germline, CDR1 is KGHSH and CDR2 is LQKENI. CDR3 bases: TGTGCCAGCTCACCTCCCGGACTAGCGGGTTCTTACGAGCAGTACTTC. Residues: CASSPPGLAGSYEQYF.

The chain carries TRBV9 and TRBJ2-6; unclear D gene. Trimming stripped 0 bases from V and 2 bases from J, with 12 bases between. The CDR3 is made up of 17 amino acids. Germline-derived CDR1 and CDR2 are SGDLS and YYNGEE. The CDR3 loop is CASSVVSAGPGANVLTF. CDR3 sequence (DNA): TGTGCCAGCAGCGTAGTTTCTGCTGGGCCTGGGGCCAACGTCCTGACTTTC.

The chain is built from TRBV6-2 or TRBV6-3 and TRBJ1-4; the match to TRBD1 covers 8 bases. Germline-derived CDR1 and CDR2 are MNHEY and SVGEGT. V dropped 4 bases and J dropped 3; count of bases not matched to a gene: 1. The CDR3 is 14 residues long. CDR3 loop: CASSSGQANEKLFF. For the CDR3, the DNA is TGTGCCAGCAGTTCGGGACAGGCTAATGAAAAACTGTTTTTT.

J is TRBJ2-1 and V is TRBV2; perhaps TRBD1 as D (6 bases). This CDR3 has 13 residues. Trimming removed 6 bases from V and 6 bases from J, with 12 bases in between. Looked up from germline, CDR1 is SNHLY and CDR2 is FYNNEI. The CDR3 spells CASSDGGSNEQFF. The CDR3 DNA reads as TGTGCCAGCAGCGATGGGGGCTCCAATGAGCAGTTCTTC.

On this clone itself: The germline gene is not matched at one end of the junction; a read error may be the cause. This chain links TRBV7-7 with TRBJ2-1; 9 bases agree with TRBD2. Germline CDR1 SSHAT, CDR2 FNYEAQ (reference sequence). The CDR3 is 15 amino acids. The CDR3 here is CASSLGLAGTDEQFF. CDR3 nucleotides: TGTGCTAGCAGCTTAGGTCTAGCGGGAACGGATGAGCAGTTCTTC. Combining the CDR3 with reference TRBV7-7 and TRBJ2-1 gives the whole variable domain GAGVSQSPRYKVTKRGQDVTLRCDPISSHATLYWYQQALGQGPEFLTYFNYEAQPDKSGLPSDRFSAERPEGSISTLTIQRTEQRDSAMYRCASSLGLAGTDEQFFGPGTRLTVL.

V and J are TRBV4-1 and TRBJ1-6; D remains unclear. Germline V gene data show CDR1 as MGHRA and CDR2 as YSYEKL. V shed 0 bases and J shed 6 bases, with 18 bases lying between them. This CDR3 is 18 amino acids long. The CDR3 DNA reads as TGCGCCAGCAGCCAAGATTTGGGCAGGCAGTTTGGTAATTCACCCCTCCACTTT. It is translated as CASSQDLGRQFGNSPLHF.

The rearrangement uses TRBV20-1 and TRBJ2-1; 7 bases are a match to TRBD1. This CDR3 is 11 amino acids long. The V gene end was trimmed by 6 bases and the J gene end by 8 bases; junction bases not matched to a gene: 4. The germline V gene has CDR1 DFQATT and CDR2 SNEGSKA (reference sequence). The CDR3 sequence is CSATGVDEQFF. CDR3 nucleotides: TGCAGTGCAACAGGGGTGGATGAGCAGTTCTTC.

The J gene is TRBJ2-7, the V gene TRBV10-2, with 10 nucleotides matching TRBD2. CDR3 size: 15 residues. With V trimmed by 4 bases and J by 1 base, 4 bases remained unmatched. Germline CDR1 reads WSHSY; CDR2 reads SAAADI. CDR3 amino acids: CASSATSGPSYEQYF. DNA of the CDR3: TGCGCCAGCAGTGCGACTAGCGGGCCTTCCTACGAGCAGTACTTC.

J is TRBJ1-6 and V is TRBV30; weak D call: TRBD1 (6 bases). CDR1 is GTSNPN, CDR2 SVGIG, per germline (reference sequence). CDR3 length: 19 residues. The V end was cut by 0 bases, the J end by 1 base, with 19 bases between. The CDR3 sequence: CAWSVGQDTTGSYNSPLHF. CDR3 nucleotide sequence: TGTGCCTGGAGTGTAGGTCAGGATACTACAGGGTCCTATAATTCACCCCTCCACTTT.

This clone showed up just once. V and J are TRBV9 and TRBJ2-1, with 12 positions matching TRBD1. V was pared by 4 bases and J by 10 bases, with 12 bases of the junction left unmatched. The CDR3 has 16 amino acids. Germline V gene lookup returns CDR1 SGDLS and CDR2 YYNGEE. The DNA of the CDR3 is TGTGCCAGCAGCCTACAACCGGGACAGGGGGCCGGAGAGCAGTTCTTC. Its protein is CASSLQPGQGAGEQFF. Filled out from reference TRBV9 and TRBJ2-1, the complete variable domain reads DSGVTQTPKHLITATGQRVTLRCSPRSGDLSVYWYQQSLDQGLQFLIQYYNGEERAKGNILERFSAQQFPDLHSELNLSSLELGDSALYFCASSLQPGQGAGEQFFGPGTRLTVL.

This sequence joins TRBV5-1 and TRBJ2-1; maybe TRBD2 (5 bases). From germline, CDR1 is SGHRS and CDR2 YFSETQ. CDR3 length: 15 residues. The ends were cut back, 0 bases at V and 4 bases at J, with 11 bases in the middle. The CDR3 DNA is TGCGCCAGCAGCTTGGAGTCGGGATCTTACAATGAGCAGTTCTTC. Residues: CASSLESGSYNEQFF. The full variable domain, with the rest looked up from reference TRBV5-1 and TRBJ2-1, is KAGVTQTPRYLIKTRGQQVTLSCSPISGHRSVSWYQQTPGQGLQFLFEYFSETQRNKGNFPGRFSGRQFSNSRSEMNVSTLELGDSALYLCASSLESGSYNEQFFGPGTRLTVL.

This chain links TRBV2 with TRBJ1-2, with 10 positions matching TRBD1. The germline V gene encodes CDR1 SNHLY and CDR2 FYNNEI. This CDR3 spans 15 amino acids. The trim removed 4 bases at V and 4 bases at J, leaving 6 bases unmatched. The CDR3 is CASSGTGGKIYGYTF. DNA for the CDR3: TGTGCCAGCAGTGGGACAGGGGGGAAAATCTATGGCTACACCTTC. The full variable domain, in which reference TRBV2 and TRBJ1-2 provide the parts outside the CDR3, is EPEVTQTPSHQVTQMGQEVILRCVPISNHLYFYWYRQILGQKVEFLVSFYNNEISEKSEIFDDQFSVERPDGSNFTLKIRSTKLEDSAMYFCASSGTGGKIYGYTFGSGTRLTVV.

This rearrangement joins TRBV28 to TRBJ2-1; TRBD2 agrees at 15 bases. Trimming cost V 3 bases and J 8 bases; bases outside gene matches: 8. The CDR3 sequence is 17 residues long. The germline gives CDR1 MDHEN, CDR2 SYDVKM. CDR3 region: CASSLGLAGGFGDEQFF. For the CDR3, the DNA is TGTGCCAGCAGTTTGGGACTAGCGGGAGGCTTCGGGGATGAGCAGTTCTTC.

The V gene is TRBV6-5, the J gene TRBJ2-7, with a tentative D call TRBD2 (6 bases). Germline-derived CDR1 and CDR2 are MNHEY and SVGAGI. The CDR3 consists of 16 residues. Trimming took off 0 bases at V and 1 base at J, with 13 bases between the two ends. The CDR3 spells CASSYSSGGSSYEQYF. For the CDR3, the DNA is TGTGCCAGCAGTTACTCGAGTGGAGGGTCATCCTACGAGCAGTACTTC.

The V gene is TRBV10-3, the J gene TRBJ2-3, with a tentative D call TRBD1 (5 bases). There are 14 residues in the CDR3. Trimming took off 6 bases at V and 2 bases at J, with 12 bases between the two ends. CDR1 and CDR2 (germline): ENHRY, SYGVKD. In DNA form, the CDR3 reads TGTGCCATCAGCATAGACAGCACCACAGATACGCAGTATTTT. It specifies CAISIDSTTDTQYF.

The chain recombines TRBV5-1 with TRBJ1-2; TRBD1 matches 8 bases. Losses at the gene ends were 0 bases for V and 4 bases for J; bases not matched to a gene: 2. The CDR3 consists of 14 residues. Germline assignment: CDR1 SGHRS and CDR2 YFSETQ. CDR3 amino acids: CASSLGDRSYGYTF. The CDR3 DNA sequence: TGCGCCAGCAGCTTGGGGGACAGGAGCTATGGCTACACCTTC. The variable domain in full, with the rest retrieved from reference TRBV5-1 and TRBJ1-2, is KAGVTQTPRYLIKTRGQQVTLSCSPISGHRSVSWYQQTPGQGLQFLFEYFSETQRNKGNFPGRFSGRQFSNSRSEMNVSTLELGDSALYLCASSLGDRSYGYTFGSGTRLTVV.

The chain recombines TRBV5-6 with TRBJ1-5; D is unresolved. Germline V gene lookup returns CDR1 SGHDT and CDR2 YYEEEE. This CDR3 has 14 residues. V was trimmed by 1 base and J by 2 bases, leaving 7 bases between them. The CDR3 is CASSLNNGNQPQHF. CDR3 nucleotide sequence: TGTGCCAGCAGCTTGAACAATGGCAATCAGCCCCAGCATTTT.